These T cell receptor beta chains were read from a single sample in a study of blood T cell repertoires in COVID-19. Generated by immunoSEQ multiplex PCR, the TCRdb table keeps only in-frame clones and is missing some. Here the sample spans approximately 300,000 clones, roughly four fifths being singletons. Source material: peripheral blood. The receptors derive from a person aged 65 to 85 with COVID-19, enrolled during active disease. The CDR3 runs from the conserved cysteine through the conserved F or W. A D gene is named only where the DNA matches it firmly. Size values are once, few and many counts, or a class for expanded clones, and some rows have none.

.,TRBV28,TRBJ1-3,.,CASSFWQGYSGNTIYF,TGTGCCAGCAGTTTTTGGCAGGGTTACTCTGGAAACACCATATATTTT
.,TRBV28,TRBJ2-5,.,CASSSGVGRTQYF,TGTGCCAGCAGTTCCGGTGTGGGGAGGACCCAGTACTTC
.,TRBV6-2/TRBV6-3,TRBJ2-7,once,CASSKITRGHEQYF,TGTGCCAGCAGTAAGATCACCCGAGGCCACGAGCAGTACTTC
TRBD1,TRBV28,TRBJ1-1,.,CASSPSGAPGGYTEAFF,TGTGCCAGCAGTCCCTCGGGGGCGCCAGGGGGCTACACTGAAGCTTTCTTT
.,TRBV30,TRBJ2-7,.,CAWSKGGYEQYF,TGTGCCTGGAGTAAGGGGGGGTACGAGCAGTACTTC
TRBD1,TRBV5-4,TRBJ2-7,.,CASSPGQGRYEQYF,TGTGCCAGCAGCCCTGGACAGGGTAGGTACGAGCAGTACTTC
TRBD1,TRBV11-1,TRBJ1-1,few,CASSPGTGGNTEAFF,TGTGCCAGCAGCCCAGGGACAGGCGGGAACACTGAAGCTTTCTTT
.,TRBV19,TRBJ1-2,.,CASSSKDRVFNYGYTF,TGTGCCAGTAGTTCGAAAGACAGAGTGTTCAACTATGGCTACACCTTC
TRBD2,TRBV6-1,TRBJ2-7,.,CASSEWLAGIYEQYF,TGTGCCAGCAGTGAATGGCTAGCGGGGATTTACGAGCAGTACTTC
.,TRBV5-4,TRBJ2-7,.,CASSAGQTTEQYF,TGTGCCAGCAGCGCAGGACAGACAACCGAGCAGTACTTC
.,TRBV18,TRBJ2-5,.,CASSPPGRVEETQYF,TGTGCCAGCTCACCACCCGGCAGGGTAGAAGAGACCCAGTACTTC
TRBD2,TRBV2,TRBJ2-7,once,CASSEGLAGENSYEQYF,TGTGCCAGCAGTGAAGGACTAGCGGGGGAGAACTCCTACGAGCAGTACTTC
.,TRBV2,TRBJ2-2,.,CASRSYGGTNTGELFF,TGTGCCAGCAGGTCCTATGGAGGGACTAACACCGGGGAGCTGTTTTTT
.,TRBV21-1,TRBJ1-2,.,CASRSGGSNYGYTF,TGTGCCAGCAGATCCGGGGGGTCTAACTATGGCTACACCTTC
TRBD1,TRBV19,TRBJ2-3,.,CASAGDRSGTDTQYF,TGTGCCAGTGCCGGGGACAGGTCGGGCACAGATACGCAGTATTTT
.,TRBV6-5,TRBJ2-5,.,CASSMGLVQETQYF,TGTGCCAGCAGTATGGGCCTCGTACAAGAGACCCAGTACTTC
.,TRBV18,TRBJ2-1,.,CASSPASNDEQFF,TGTGCCAGCTCGCCAGCTAGCAACGATGAGCAGTTCTTC
.,TRBV11-2,TRBJ2-7,.,CASSADIAYPSYEQYF,TGTGCCAGCAGCGCAGATATAGCGTACCCCAGTTACGAGCAGTACTTC
TRBD1,TRBV18,TRBJ2-3,.,CASSLGQGSTDTQYF,TGTGCCAGCTCGCTTGGACAGGGGTCCACAGATACGCAGTATTTT
.,TRBV11-2,TRBJ2-5,.,CASSSGDRNQETQYF,TGTGCCAGCAGCTCGGGGGACAGAAACCAAGAGACCCAGTACTTC
TRBD1,TRBV19,TRBJ1-1,.,CASSPTDRERRATEAFF,TGTGCCAGTAGTCCCACGGACAGGGAGAGAAGGGCCACTGAAGCTTTCTTT
.,TRBV28,TRBJ1-2,.,CASRQSLVYGYTF,TGTGCCTCCCGACAGTCCCTCGTCTATGGCTACACCTTC
TRBD1,TRBV28,TRBJ2-7,.,CASSRTGGGYEQYF,TGTGCCAGCAGCCGGACAGGGGGAGGCTACGAGCAGTACTTC
TRBD2,TRBV11-2,TRBJ2-7,.,CASSRGTTLYEQYF,TGTGCCAGCAGCCGCGGGACTACCCTCTACGAGCAGTACTTC
.,TRBV4-1,TRBJ1-5,.,CASSQEAQGRYQPQHF,TGCGCCAGCAGCCAAGAAGCCCAGGGTCGATATCAGCCCCAGCATTTT
TRBD1,TRBV24-1,TRBJ1-1,.,CATSEPGQGARAFF,TGTGCCACCAGTGAACCCGGACAGGGGGCGCGAGCTTTCTTT
.,TRBV6-1,TRBJ1-5,.,CASSETWTNQPQHF,TGTGCCAGCAGTGAAACCTGGACTAATCAGCCCCAGCATTTT
TRBD1,TRBV2,TRBJ1-5,once,CASTRAGQLGNQPQHF,TGTGCCAGCACTCGGGCGGGACAGTTAGGCAATCAGCCCCAGCATTTT
.,TRBV5-4,TRBJ1-1,.,CASSLVGGRGTEAFF,TGTGCCAGCAGCTTGGTCGGGGGTCGAGGCACTGAAGCTTTCTTT
.,TRBV20-1,TRBJ2-2,.,CSASLRGTGELFF,TGCAGTGCTAGTCTTCGAGGGACCGGGGAGCTGTTTTTT
TRBD2,TRBV7-3,TRBJ2-3,.,CASSLRLAGRTDTQYF,TGTGCCAGCAGCCTAAGACTAGCGGGACGCACAGATACGCAGTATTTT
.,TRBV7-3,TRBJ1-6,.,CARLPGHLNSPLHF,TGTGCCCGGTTGCCGGGACACCTCAATTCACCCCTCCACTTT
TRBD1,TRBV15,TRBJ1-6,once,CATKVGQINSPLHF,TGTGCCACCAAGGTGGGACAGATTAATTCACCCCTCCACTTT
TRBD1,TRBV24-1,TRBJ2-7,once,CATSDSGTGFYEQYF,TGTGCCACCAGTGATTCCGGGACAGGGTTCTACGAGCAGTACTTC
.,TRBV5-8,TRBJ1-5,few,CASSGETGRSQPQHF,TGTGCCAGCAGCGGAGAGACAGGCCGGAGTCAGCCCCAGCATTTT
.,TRBV7-9,TRBJ1-2,few,CASSFAGSANYGYTF,TGTGCCAGCAGCTTCGCCGGGAGTGCTAACTATGGCTACACCTTC
TRBD1,TRBV11-3,TRBJ2-1,once,CASSLSTGARNEQFF,TGTGCCAGCAGCTTATCAACAGGGGCTAGAAATGAGCAGTTCTTC
.,TRBV5-6,TRBJ1-3,.,CASSFLGANSGNTIYF,TGTGCCAGCAGCTTTTTGGGAGCGAATTCTGGAAACACCATATATTTT
.,TRBV5-1,TRBJ2-7,.,CASSLRGGESYEQYF,TGCGCCAGCAGCTTGAGGGGGGGAGAGTCCTACGAGCAGTACTTC
TRBD1,TRBV4-3,TRBJ1-1,.,CASSHGTANTEAFF,TGCGCCAGCAGCCACGGGACAGCGAACACTGAAGCTTTCTTT
.,TRBV4-1,TRBJ2-3,.,CASSQGETVDTQYF,TGCGCCAGCAGCCAAGGTGAAACGGTTGATACGCAGTATTTT
TRBD2,TRBV6-5,TRBJ2-1,.,CASTPQGLDNEQFF,TGTGCCAGCACTCCCCAGGGACTAGACAATGAGCAGTTCTTC
.,TRBV15,TRBJ1-4,.,CATSRDSGVEKLFF,TGTGCCACCAGCAGAGATTCAGGGGTTGAAAAACTGTTTTTT
.,TRBV24-1,TRBJ2-1,.,CATSPSSYEQFF,TGTGCCACCAGTCCCAGTTCATATGAGCAGTTCTTC
.,TRBV19,TRBJ2-1,.,CASSIDILAYNEQFF,TGTGCCAGTAGTATAGACATACTCGCCTACAATGAGCAGTTCTTC
.,TRBV7-6,TRBJ1-1,.,CASSPAGPNTEAFF,TGTGCCAGCAGCCCCGCGGGGCCGAACACTGAAGCTTTCTTT
.,TRBV7-6,TRBJ2-7,.,CASTEAPGSYHEQYF,TGTGCCAGCACCGAGGCTCCGGGGAGCTACCACGAGCAGTACTTC
.,TRBV4-2,TRBJ2-5,.,CASSYSTGQETQYF,TGTGCCAGCAGCTACTCGACTGGGCAAGAGACCCAGTACTTC
TRBD1,TRBV2,TRBJ2-3,.,CASALGQGNTDTQYF,TGTGCCAGCGCGCTGGGACAGGGCAACACAGATACGCAGTATTTT
.,TRBV3-1/TRBV3-2,TRBJ1-4,.,CASSYTGVRTNEKLFF,TGTGCCAGCAGCTATACAGGAGTGCGAACTAATGAAAAACTGTTTTTT
.,TRBV28,TRBJ2-3,few,CASGLRDTQYF,TGTGCCAGCGGCCTTCGAGATACGCAGTATTTT
.,TRBV6-5,TRBJ1-6,.,CASRKSSYNSPLHF,TGTGCCAGCAGAAAGAGCTCCTATAATTCACCCCTCCACTTT
.,TRBV27,TRBJ2-7,few,CASSFAGAGYEQYF,TGTGCCAGCAGTTTTGCAGGGGCTGGGTACGAGCAGTACTTC
.,TRBV2,TRBJ1-1,.,CASSPPGAGEAFF,TGTGCCAGCAGTCCCCCAGGGGCGGGTGAAGCTTTCTTT
.,TRBV5-8,TRBJ2-7,.,CASSLYGTRGHEQYF,TGTGCCAGCAGCTTGTACGGGACTCGTGGGCACGAGCAGTACTTC